Described below is a single T cell receptor beta chain sequence and its context. Its antigen is not known. This sample is drawn from a study of T cells in Graves' hyperthyroidism and ophthalmopathy. General observations from the study: Appearing also in blood were most of the thyroid clonotypes expanded above 0.001.

Out of over 9 ml of fresh peripheral blood came the PBMCs. The source material, RNA transcripts, was used to amplify TCR beta CDR3 regions. First-round RT-PCR with HTBI primers amplified the TCR CDR3 region. TCRdb itself ran the multiplex PCR reads through MiXCR, one entry per CDR3 protein. The table includes approximately 620,000 distinct CDR3 sequences, 16% detected once. J lost 3 bases, V lost 0 bases, and 4 bases had no gene match. The V gene's germline CDR1 is DFQATT and CDR2 SNEGSKA (reference sequence). The CDR3 has 15 amino acids. The source is a woman between 40 and 55 years old with Graves' ophthalmopathy. V gene TRBV20-1 combines with J gene TRBJ2-7; 11 nucleotides match TRBD2. Sequences were obtained from blood. The CDR3 nucleotides read TGCAGTGCTAGAGAACTAGCGGGAGAGCTCTACGAGCAGTACTTC. Translating gives CSARELAGELYEQYF.